The sequence of this T cell receptor beta chain was determined in a study of blood T cell repertoires in COVID-19 (dated by TCRdb to between 2020 and 2021). For context, the study as a whole: The collaborator samples originated in the United States, Italy and Spain and spanned the acute and convalescent phases of COVID-19. A de-identified subject ID, COVID-19 status, age in years and sex were almost always included in the sample metadata. Where HLA class I and class II types were available, the types were taken from metadata supplied by the sample provider, not from assay-based typing. The samples were drawn from two sources: the first 160 participants of the ongoing ImmuneRACE study, and 950 to 1,500 subjects contributed by 6 global collaborators. The prospective study material was composed of cDNA or gDNA derived from T cells, B-cell-depleted T cells, or PBMCs. A freely available public database, intended as a resource for researchers studying the immune response to SARS-CoV-2, is where the repertoires were released. The dataset comprised deeply sampled blood TCRbeta repertoires from subjects exposed to, actively infected with, or recovered from COVID-19. The study at large found these results: The amount of clinical and demographic metadata varied by source and participant and was provided uncurated.

Comment on this clone: Its specific antigen is unknown. Base qualities are missing; no much larger clone stands one base away.

At the junction V is shortened by 4 bases and J by 6 bases; bases outside the gene matches: 8. Including cysteine and phenylalanine, the CDR3 has 15 amino acids. Solely the CDR3 DNA is kept, with 45 bases framed from the first base. CDR1 and CDR2 are drawn from the germline V gene: MGHRA, YSYEKL. The immunoSEQ Assay, a bias-controlled multiplex PCR, was used to amplify TCRbeta CDR3 regions from genomic DNA. From the authors' description of their analysis: Within the assay, amplification of reference gene primers was used to estimate how many nucleated cells each sample contained. To quantify the absolute abundance of each unique TCRbeta CDR3 rearrangement, sequence reads were collapsed and filtered. For each sample, productive Simpson clonality was calculated as the square root of Simpson's diversity index over productive rearrangements. The table was pulled from immuneACCESS by TCRdb, which kept in-frame rearrangements only. Such tables lose some clones; where checked, under half of the loss comes from unresolved V genes, and the rest has no known cause. That table gives V, J and clone size, and the DNA gave D and trimming. The sample table lists fewer than 300,000 clones, approximately 93% of them with a count of one. In total, the top ten clones hold around 2.2% of the sample.

In Seattle, one collaborating source enrolled patients while the infection was active and tracked those patients longitudinally over the course of disease. Collaborating institutions collected whole blood in K2EDTA tubes following their own protocols. For TCRbeta analysis, collaborators shipped samples in one of three forms: frozen whole blood, isolated PBMCs, or DNA extracted from either of those sample types. The source is a woman aged 25 to 39 with COVID-19, enrolled during active disease. The chain employs TRBV4-1 and TRBJ2-1; 8 nucleotides in the junction match TRBD2. Material: peripheral blood. The base sequence is TGCGCCAGCAGCCGCCCCCCGGCGGGGGGCAATGAGCAGTTCTTC. It encodes CASSRPPAGGNEQFF.